The clone carrying this T cell receptor beta chain was detected a few times. In the authors' methods: Nucleated cell counts were estimated from reference gene primer amplification. Data came from immunoSEQ multiplex PCR; TCRdb stores just in-frame clones and leaves some out. V, J and clone size are taken as reported in that table, and D and trimming were inferred from the DNA itself. The top ten hold over 7.5% of the sample, which has 180,000 or so clones, over 75% seen once. These data belong to a study of blood T cell repertoires in COVID-19. Turning to the study itself: Material from acute and convalescent COVID-19 was sourced from the United States, Italy and Spain. T cells, B-cell-depleted T cells, or PBMCs supplied cDNA or gDNA.

Germline trimming cut 0 bases from V and 7 bases from J; bases unmatched to any gene: 5. The germline CDR1 and CDR2 sequences are MNHEY and SVGAGI. The CDR3 is made up of 14 amino acids. The clonotype was recovered from a woman of 80 years or more with acute or convalescent COVID-19. The rearrangement uses TRBV6-5 and TRBJ1-1, with TRBD1 matching over 7 bases. Input material: peripheral blood. This CDR3 is CASSYSGQPFEAFF. The CDR3 DNA reads TGTGCCAGCAGTTACTCGGGACAGCCCTTTGAAGCTTTCTTT.